Below, one T cell receptor beta chain is given with its context. Original data processing: Amplification from reference gene primers served as the basis for estimated nucleated cell counts. The repertoire was sequenced with immunoSEQ multiplex PCR; TCRdb's copy has only in-frame clones and lacks some. V and J calls and clone size follow that table, whereas D and trimming were derived from the DNA. The repertoire holds 120,000 to 150,000 clones, with approximately 90% as singletons. V shed 10 bases and J 0 bases; nucleotides not matched to a gene: 5. The germline V gene encodes CDR1 ENHRY and CDR2 SYGVKD. The CDR3 sequence is 13 residues long. This record comes from a study of blood T cell repertoires in COVID-19. Study summary: Samples taken during acute and convalescent COVID-19 were collected in the United States, Italy and Spain. T cells, B-cell-depleted T cells, or PBMCs supplied cDNA or gDNA.

The sample comprised peripheral blood. The sequence came from a human donor in a cohort sampled during active COVID-19. The chain carries TRBV10-3 and TRBJ1-1; 7 bases match TRBD1. CDR3 in amino acids: CATRDRMNTEAFF. The CDR3 DNA reads as TGTGCCACCCGGGACAGAATGAACACTGAAGCTTTCTTT.